Sequencing of this TCR beta chain was carried out in a study of blood T cells in healthy people across ages. This clonotype was counted between two and nine times. The CDR3 runs to 9 residues. V dropped 8 bases and J dropped 5 bases, with 3 bases sitting between them. Germline CDR1 is MDHEN and CDR2 is SYDVKM. The authors ran a second PCR of roughly 6 to 12 cycles using a sample-barcoded 5' primer and a J-beta primer mix. TCRdb re-analysed the 5' RACE reads in MiXCR, keeping a single row per CDR3 protein. The table shows hundreds of thousands of distinct CDR3 sequences, with approximately 55% occurring only once.

Material for sequencing was blood. The receptor was isolated from a man older than 75 in good health. The chain is built from TRBV28 and TRBJ2-5; D is unclear. CDR3 sequence: CASGETQYF. The CDR3 region has the DNA TGTGCCAGCGGGGAGACCCAGTACTTC.